This is a list of T cell receptor beta chains from one sample in a study of PD-1 and CTLA-4 blockade in melanoma. Generated by immunoSEQ multiplex PCR, the TCRdb table keeps only in-frame clones and is missing some. The table records fewer than 20,000 clones, around two thirds of them present only once. The starting material was CD8+ T cells from peripheral blood, obtained from a patient given anti-PD-1 treatment. The receptors stem from a human donor with melanoma. CDR3s include the opening cysteine and the closing phenylalanine or tryptophan. Each record gives: clone size, V gene, D gene, J gene, CDR3 protein, CDR3 DNA. A D gene is named only where the DNA matches it firmly. Clone size is given for some rows only: seen once, a few or many times, or a class if the clone is expanded.

abundance: .; v_gene: TRBV6-1; d_gene: .; j_gene: TRBJ1-1; CDR3aa: CASSELVAGRAFF; CDR3nt: TGTGCCAGCAGTGAATTAGTAGCAGGGAGAGCTTTCTTT
abundance: .; v_gene: TRBV11-2; d_gene: .; j_gene: TRBJ1-3; CDR3aa: CASSLGRDPSGNTIYF; CDR3nt: TGTGCCAGCAGCCTGGGCCGGGATCCCTCTGGAAACACCATATATTTT
abundance: .; v_gene: TRBV11-2; d_gene: .; j_gene: TRBJ2-1; CDR3aa: CASSPWGSDGSYEQFF; CDR3nt: TGTGCCAGCAGCCCATGGGGTAGCGACGGTTCCTATGAGCAGTTCTTC
abundance: few; v_gene: TRBV14; d_gene: TRBD1; j_gene: TRBJ1-1; CDR3aa: CASSPGTAEAFF; CDR3nt: TGTGCCAGCAGCCCAGGGACAGCTGAAGCTTTCTTT
abundance: medium-sized; v_gene: TRBV29-1; d_gene: .; j_gene: TRBJ2-4; CDR3aa: CSVVGGLANIQYF; CDR3nt: TGCAGCGTTGTGGGGGGCCTAGCGAACATTCAGTACTTC
abundance: .; v_gene: TRBV11-1; d_gene: .; j_gene: TRBJ2-5; CDR3aa: CASSLVNVETQYF; CDR3nt: TGTGCCAGCAGCTTAGTCAACGTAGAGACCCAGTACTTC
abundance: .; v_gene: TRBV7-2; d_gene: .; j_gene: TRBJ2-7; CDR3aa: CASSLVAGSYEQYF; CDR3nt: TGTGCCAGCAGCTTAGTGGCAGGTTCCTACGAGCAGTACTTC
abundance: few; v_gene: TRBV27; d_gene: .; j_gene: TRBJ2-5; CDR3aa: CASSLIAEETQYF; CDR3nt: TGTGCCAGCAGTTTAATAGCGGAAGAGACCCAGTACTTC
abundance: .; v_gene: TRBV2; d_gene: TRBD1; j_gene: TRBJ2-7; CDR3aa: CASSENRDRSSYEQYF; CDR3nt: TGTGCCAGCAGTGAAAACCGGGACAGAAGCTCCTACGAGCAGTACTTC
abundance: medium-sized; v_gene: TRBV2; d_gene: TRBD1; j_gene: TRBJ1-2; CDR3aa: CASRSTGNYGYTF; CDR3nt: TGTGCCAGCAGGTCGACAGGGAACTATGGCTACACCTTC
abundance: .; v_gene: TRBV4-1; d_gene: TRBD1; j_gene: TRBJ1-1; CDR3aa: CASSQGRGTEAFF; CDR3nt: TGCGCCAGCAGCCAAGGCAGGGGGACTGAAGCTTTCTTT
abundance: .; v_gene: TRBV28; d_gene: .; j_gene: TRBJ1-6; CDR3aa: CASSFFGRQYNSPLHF; CDR3nt: TGTGCCAGCAGTTTCTTTGGACGCCAGTATAATTCACCCCTCCACTTT
abundance: .; v_gene: TRBV5-4; d_gene: .; j_gene: TRBJ1-3; CDR3aa: CASSFFLGSRDSGNTIYF; CDR3nt: TGTGCCAGCAGCTTCTTTTTAGGTTCCAGGGACTCTGGAAACACCATATATTTT
abundance: few; v_gene: TRBV27; d_gene: .; j_gene: TRBJ1-5; CDR3aa: CASTTDSQTQPQHF; CDR3nt: TGTGCCAGCACCACGGACAGTCAAACTCAGCCCCAGCATTTT
abundance: .; v_gene: TRBV29-1; d_gene: .; j_gene: TRBJ1-1; CDR3aa: CSVGQVRNTEAFF; CDR3nt: TGCAGCGTTGGACAGGTCCGGAACACTGAAGCTTTCTTT
abundance: .; v_gene: TRBV12-5; d_gene: .; j_gene: TRBJ2-7; CDR3aa: CASGLVAGLGPYEQYF; CDR3nt: TGTGCTAGTGGTTTGGTAGCGGGTCTAGGCCCCTACGAGCAGTACTTC
abundance: few; v_gene: TRBV5-4; d_gene: TRBD1; j_gene: TRBJ1-2; CDR3aa: CASSLPDRAPYGYTF; CDR3nt: TGTGCCAGCAGCCTCCCCGACAGGGCTCCATATGGCTACACCTTC
abundance: .; v_gene: TRBV10-3; d_gene: .; j_gene: TRBJ1-2; CDR3aa: CAISESTGSYGYTF; CDR3nt: TGTGCCATCAGTGAGTCAACGGGCAGTTACGGCTACACCTTC
abundance: .; v_gene: TRBV2; d_gene: .; j_gene: TRBJ1-2; CDR3aa: CASSESNRRNYGYTF; CDR3nt: TGTGCCAGCAGTGAAAGTAACCGCCGTAACTATGGCTACACCTTC
abundance: few; v_gene: TRBV2; d_gene: .; j_gene: TRBJ1-5; CDR3aa: CASSDGGEAQPQHF; CDR3nt: TGTGCCAGCAGTGATGGGGGGGAAGCACAGCCCCAGCATTTT
abundance: few; v_gene: TRBV6-1; d_gene: TRBD1; j_gene: TRBJ2-7; CDR3aa: CASSEALPGQGYEQYF; CDR3nt: TGTGCCAGCAGTGAAGCGCTTCCGGGACAGGGTTACGAGCAGTACTTC
abundance: .; v_gene: TRBV3-1/TRBV3-2; d_gene: .; j_gene: TRBJ2-3; CDR3aa: CASSQDGASSYTQYF; CDR3nt: TGTGCCAGCAGCCAAGACGGAGCGAGTTCCTATACGCAGTATTTT
abundance: .; v_gene: TRBV7-9; d_gene: TRBD1; j_gene: TRBJ1-2; CDR3aa: CASSLGTGYLYGYTF; CDR3nt: TGTGCCAGCAGCTTAGGGACAGGGTACCTCTATGGCTACACCTTC
abundance: .; v_gene: TRBV11-2; d_gene: .; j_gene: TRBJ2-7; CDR3aa: CASSSRLALSSYEQYF; CDR3nt: TGTGCCAGCAGCTCTCGTCTAGCGTTGAGCTCCTACGAGCAGTACTTC
abundance: few; v_gene: TRBV15; d_gene: .; j_gene: TRBJ2-7; CDR3aa: CATSRDWSLRASYEQYF; CDR3nt: TGTGCCACCAGCAGAGATTGGTCCCTGCGCGCGTCCTACGAGCAGTACTTC
abundance: few; v_gene: TRBV27; d_gene: TRBD2; j_gene: TRBJ2-1; CDR3aa: CASSSLAGLTYNEQFF; CDR3nt: TGTGCCAGCAGTTCTCTAGCGGGGTTAACCTACAATGAGCAGTTCTTC
abundance: .; v_gene: TRBV4-1; d_gene: .; j_gene: TRBJ1-1; CDR3aa: CASSQVLDKAVAEAFF; CDR3nt: TGCGCCAGCAGCCAAGTCCTCGACAAGGCGGTGGCTGAAGCTTTCTTT
abundance: few; v_gene: TRBV5-1; d_gene: .; j_gene: TRBJ2-7; CDR3aa: CASSLGGWGTSSYEQYF; CDR3nt: TGCGCCAGCAGCTTGGGAGGTTGGGGGACAAGCTCCTACGAGCAGTACTTC
abundance: .; v_gene: TRBV25-1; d_gene: .; j_gene: TRBJ2-6; CDR3aa: CASAGRQVSGANVLTF; CDR3nt: TGTGCCAGCGCGGGACGACAGGTCTCTGGGGCCAACGTCCTGACTTTC
abundance: .; v_gene: TRBV6-1; d_gene: .; j_gene: TRBJ1-3; CDR3aa: CASSEGPSGNTIYF; CDR3nt: TGTGCCAGCAGTGAAGGTCCATCTGGAAACACCATATATTTT
abundance: .; v_gene: TRBV19; d_gene: TRBD2; j_gene: TRBJ2-1; CDR3aa: CASEGISGSAEQFF; CDR3nt: TGTGCCAGTGAGGGGATTAGCGGGAGTGCTGAGCAGTTCTTC
abundance: .; v_gene: TRBV7-9; d_gene: .; j_gene: TRBJ1-1; CDR3aa: CASSPPEGRSRDTEAFF; CDR3nt: TGTGCCAGCAGCCCCCCCGAAGGACGCTCTCGGGACACTGAAGCTTTCTTT
abundance: .; v_gene: TRBV3-1/TRBV3-2; d_gene: .; j_gene: TRBJ2-7; CDR3aa: CASSPPGPYEQYF; CDR3nt: TGTGCCAGCAGCCCCCCCGGGCCCTACGAGCAGTACTTC
abundance: once; v_gene: TRBV6-1; d_gene: .; j_gene: TRBJ1-1; CDR3aa: CASSQPRGAPTEAFF; CDR3nt: TGTGCCAGCAGTCAACCCCGAGGCGCGCCGACTGAAGCTTTCTTT
abundance: .; v_gene: TRBV6-1; d_gene: TRBD2; j_gene: TRBJ2-3; CDR3aa: CASSEPPGLRTDTQYF; CDR3nt: TGTGCCAGCAGTGAACCACCGGGACTACGCACAGATACGCAGTATTTT
abundance: .; v_gene: TRBV13; d_gene: .; j_gene: TRBJ2-3; CDR3aa: CASSLGGQITDTQYF; CDR3nt: TGTGCCAGCAGCTTAGGCGGGCAGATCACAGATACGCAGTATTTT
abundance: .; v_gene: TRBV15; d_gene: TRBD2; j_gene: TRBJ2-1; CDR3aa: CATSRDLLGLAGEQFF; CDR3nt: TGTGCCACCAGCAGAGACCTCCTTGGACTAGCTGGGGAGCAGTTCTTC
abundance: .; v_gene: TRBV25-1; d_gene: TRBD1; j_gene: TRBJ2-3; CDR3aa: CASSKGQDSTDTQYF; CDR3nt: TGTGCCAGCAGTAAAGGACAGGATAGCACAGATACGCAGTATTTT
abundance: .; v_gene: TRBV6-5; d_gene: .; j_gene: TRBJ2-1; CDR3aa: CASSPNYNEQFF; CDR3nt: TGTGCCAGCAGTCCTAATTACAATGAGCAGTTCTTC
abundance: .; v_gene: TRBV14; d_gene: .; j_gene: TRBJ2-3; CDR3aa: CASSRRAATSTDTQYF; CDR3nt: TGTGCCAGCAGCCGGCGGGCGGCGACTAGCACAGATACGCAGTATTTT
abundance: .; v_gene: TRBV6-5; d_gene: TRBD2; j_gene: TRBJ2-5; CDR3aa: CASSSGLAGEETQYF; CDR3nt: TGTGCCAGCAGTTCGGGACTAGCGGGGGAAGAGACCCAGTACTTC
abundance: .; v_gene: TRBV7-9; d_gene: .; j_gene: TRBJ1-2; CDR3aa: CASSSVEGPSAYGYTF; CDR3nt: TGTGCCAGCAGCTCGGTTGAGGGGCCATCTGCATATGGCTACACCTTC
abundance: .; v_gene: TRBV7-8; d_gene: .; j_gene: TRBJ1-1; CDR3aa: CASSVGTAQNTEAFF; CDR3nt: TGTGCCAGCAGCGTGGGGACGGCTCAGAACACTGAAGCTTTCTTT
abundance: once; v_gene: TRBV6-5; d_gene: .; j_gene: TRBJ1-1; CDR3aa: CASSPRTYLTEAFF; CDR3nt: TGTGCCAGCAGTCCTCGGACATATCTCACTGAAGCTTTCTTT